The 13 T cell receptor beta chains listed next were all sequenced from one sample in a study of metastatic and nonmetastatic thyroid tumors. Thyroid surgery was performed in patients who had received no treatment beforehand. MiXCR re-clonotyped the PCR reads for TCRdb. The sample holds 80,000 to 85,000 clones, under 15% seen once. Material for sequencing was tumor tissue. The receptors shown here come from a female donor with papillary thyroid cancer or a benign thyroid nodule (not recorded which). Some clones in this sample may be carry-over from other donors' samples.

With regard to this clone: This may be a read error: a much more frequent sequence differs by one nucleotide. The chain uses TRBV20-1 and TRBJ2-5; TRBD1 aligns across 9 bases. The length of the CDR3 is 15 residues. Germline-derived CDR1 and CDR2 are DFQATT and SNEGSKA (reference sequence). The CDR3 region has the DNA TGCAGTGCTAGGCGCCCCGGGACAGGGTTTGAGACCAAGTACTTC. It is translated as CSARRPGTGFETKYF.

V and J are TRBV6-2 or TRBV6-3 and TRBJ2-2; 7 bases map to TRBD2. Looked up from germline, CDR1 is MNHEY and CDR2 is SVGEGT. V trimming: 7 bases; J trimming: 7 bases; junction bases outside the gene matches: 9. The CDR3 is 14 residues long. The chain's CDR3 is CASIPGWTSGELFF. Written as DNA, the CDR3 is TGTGCCAGCATCCCCGGGTGGACTAGCGGGGAGCTGTTTTTT.

This clone was seen at least ten times. The CDR3 region is CASSITVVSGELFF. The CDR3 DNA follows: TGTGCCAGTAGTATTACAGTGGTCAGCGGGGAGCTGTTTTTT. V usage is TRBV19 and J usage is TRBJ2-2; D is uncertain. This CDR3 spans 14 amino acids. V shed 3 bases and J shed 7 bases, with 12 bases lying between them. Looked up from germline, CDR1 is LNHDA and CDR2 is SQIVND (reference sequence). Together with reference TRBV19 and TRBJ2-2, the CDR3 gives the full variable domain: DGGITQSPKYLFRKEGQNVTLSCEQNLNHDAMYWYRQDPGQGLRLIYYSQIVNDFQKGDIAEGYSVSREKKESFPLTVTSAQKNPTAFYLCASSITVVSGELFFGEGSRLTVL.

Many counts were recorded for this clone. The rearrangement joins TRBV20-1 to TRBJ2-2, with TRBD2 matching 7 bases. The CDR3 has 19 residues. V lost 0 bases to trimming and J lost 4 bases; unmatched junction nucleotides: 17. Per the germline V gene, CDR1 is DFQATT and CDR2 is SNEGSKA (reference sequence). CDR3 coding DNA: TGCAGTGCTAGAGATAGACTGGGGGTAGCGGGTCGGGCCACCGGGGAGCTGTTTTTT. Amino acid sequence: CSARDRLGVAGRATGELFF.

This clone was seen a few times. This clone may be a read error of a much larger clone one base away. The chain joins TRBV11-2 to TRBJ2-1; 9 bases align to TRBD2. The germline gives CDR1 SGHAT, CDR2 FQNNGV. J gave up 6 bases and V 9 bases, and 12 bases lay outside the gene matches. The CDR3 contains 15 residues. This chain's CDR3 is CARERAGGPVNEQFF. The CDR3 DNA follows: TGTGCCAGGGAACGAGCGGGAGGTCCCGTCAATGAGCAGTTCTTC.

This clone was seen at least ten times. V is TRBV6-1 and J is TRBJ1-2; 8 bases map to TRBD1. This CDR3 has 15 amino acids. The trim removed 3 bases at V and 7 bases at J, leaving 10 bases unmatched. Germline V gene sequence: CDR1 MNHNS, CDR2 SASEGT. CDR3 loop: CASSDPGQGVIGYTF. The CDR3 DNA follows: TGTGCCAGCAGTGACCCCGGACAGGGAGTAATTGGCTACACCTTC.

In its sample, this clone was seen many times. The chain joins TRBV7-9 to TRBJ2-1, with 11 positions matching TRBD2. J was trimmed by 8 bases and V by 2 bases; bases with no gene match: 5. This CDR3 is 15 amino acids long. Looked up from germline, CDR1 is SEHNR and CDR2 is FQNEAQ (reference sequence). The CDR3 DNA sequence: TGTGCCAGCAGCTTAACTAGCGGGAGTTCCGATGAGCAGTTCTTC. This translates into CASSLTSGSSDEQFF.

This clone was counted many times. This rearrangement joins TRBV9 to TRBJ2-5; 7 bases fit TRBD1. CDR3 size: 14 residues. The V gene's germline CDR1 is SGDLS and CDR2 YYNGEE. V shed 4 bases and J 2 bases; nucleotides not matched to a gene: 5. CDR3 amino acids: CASSKGRGQETQYF. Written as DNA, the CDR3 is TGTGCCAGCAGCAAAGGCAGGGGGCAAGAGACCCAGTACTTC.

This clone was seen many times. This chain connects TRBV7-8 to TRBJ1-6; perhaps TRBD1 as D (6 bases). The CDR3 contains 17 residues. V gave up 2 bases and J gave up 5 bases, with 16 bases separating them. Germline assignment: CDR1 SGHVS and CDR2 FQNEAQ. CDR3: CASSLRAGADNNSPLHF. The CDR3, as DNA: TGTGCCAGCAGCTTAAGGGCGGGGGCAGATAATAATTCACCCCTCCACTTT.

This clone has ten or more counts. J is TRBJ2-1 and V is TRBV7-2, with D hard to call. Trimming shortened V by 1 base and J by 0 bases, and 10 bases separated the two germline ends. There are 16 residues in the CDR3. From germline, CDR1 is SGHTA and CDR2 FQGNSA. CDR3 in amino acids: CASSLGRLSSYNEQFF. The CDR3 DNA sequence: TGTGCCAGCAGCTTAGGCCGACTGAGCTCCTACAATGAGCAGTTCTTC.

This clone was detected ten times or more. The chain employs TRBV6-1 and TRBJ2-3; a weak D match, TRBD2 (5 bases). Trimming left V 1 base short and J 0 bases short, with 5 bases between. Per the germline V gene, CDR1 is MNHNS and CDR2 is SASEGT. CDR3 length: 14 residues. CDR3 in amino acids: CASSEGTSTDTQYF. Written as DNA, the CDR3 is TGTGCCAGCAGTGAAGGGACTAGCACAGATACGCAGTATTTT.

This clone was recorded at least ten times. The chain combines TRBV6-5 with TRBJ1-5; no clear D. The germline V gene has CDR1 MNHEY and CDR2 SVGAGI. This CDR3 contains 12 residues. Trimming shortened V by 2 bases and J by 6 bases, and 5 bases separated the two germline ends. CDR3 nucleotides: TGTGCCAGCAGTTACGAAGTTCAGCCCCAGCATTTT. This gives the protein CASSYEVQPQHF.

To note about this clone: A much larger clone differs by one base, so this may be a read error. This chain uses TRBV7-9 with TRBJ1-1; 7 positions agree with TRBD1. The germline V gene has CDR1 SEHNR and CDR2 FQNEAQ (reference sequence). The CDR3 consists of 13 residues. CDR3 in DNA: TGTGCCAGCACCCCCAGGGGGGACACTGAAGATTTCTTT. This sequence encodes CASTPRGDTEDFF.